These 23 T cell receptor beta chains originate from one sample sequenced in a study of blood T cell repertoires in COVID-19 (TCRdb year 2020). Library preparation was by the immunoSEQ multiplex PCR assay. TCRdb re-hosts the immuneACCESS table, in-frame sequences only. Its copies lack some clones; in the studies checked, an unresolved V gene accounts for under half of them, and the cause for the rest is not known. The sample table records about 77,000 clones; around three quarters of these occur just once. Together, the top ten hold around 5% of the sample. What was sequenced was peripheral blood. The receptor source for this set is a woman aged 65 to 85 with acute or convalescent COVID-19.

On this clone: Germline and junction disagree at one end, which may indicate a read error. The chain joins TRBV7-8 to TRBJ2-7; 11 bases align to TRBD2. The CDR3 sequence is 13 residues long. In germline, CDR1 is SGHVS, CDR2 FQNEAQ. In nucleotides, the CDR3 is TGTGCCAGCAGCTTATCTAGCGGGGGGCCGTTTGCTTTC. Translated, it gives CASSLSSGGPFAF.

The chain recombines TRBV27 with TRBJ1-5; no definite D call. V lost 2 bases and J lost 0, with 11 bases in between. The CDR3 length is 16 residues. CDR1 MNHEY and CDR2 SMNVEV come from the germline V gene (reference sequence). Written as DNA, the CDR3 is TGTGCCAGCAGTTTAGGAACAGCTTATAGCAATCAGCCCCAGCATTTT. Translating gives CASSLGTAYSNQPQHF.

V is TRBV15 and J is TRBJ1-5; TRBD1 matches 10 bases. Germline V gene sequence: CDR1 LNHNV, CDR2 YYDKDF (reference sequence). Germline trimming cut 2 bases from V and 4 bases from J; bases unmatched to any gene: 5. The CDR3 sequence is 16 residues long. The CDR3 spells CATSRSGTGVNQPQHF. The DNA of the CDR3 is TGTGCCACCAGCAGATCCGGGACAGGGGTTAATCAGCCCCAGCATTTT.

The chain has TRBV5-4 and TRBJ2-7, with D possibly matching TRBD2 (6 bases). Trimming took 0 bases from V and 1 from J, leaving 8 bases between them. The CDR3 totals 14 residues. Germline lookup yields CDR1 SGHNT and CDR2 YYREEE (reference sequence). The CDR3 loop reads CASSLGAGSYEQYF. The CDR3 DNA sequence: TGTGCCAGCAGCTTGGGGGCGGGGTCCTACGAGCAGTACTTC.

V gene TRBV6-5 combines with J gene TRBJ1-2, with 8 bases lining up with TRBD1. After removal of 5 bases from V and 4 bases from J, the junction contained 0 bases not matched to a gene. Germline CDR1 reads MNHEY; CDR2 reads SVGAGI. The CDR3 is made up of 12 amino acids. DNA of the CDR3: TGTGCCAGCAGTCAGGGGGCCTATGGCTACACCTTC. Its protein is CASSQGAYGYTF.

This clone has at least ten counts. This chain joins TRBV2 and TRBJ1-5, with TRBD1 as a possible D gene (6 bases). This CDR3 comprises 16 residues. Per germline, CDR1 SNHLY and CDR2 FYNNEI. V lost 8 bases to trimming and J lost 2 bases, with 19 bases between them. Here the CDR3 reads CASGRSGTRGNQPQHF. The CDR3 DNA sequence: TGTGCCAGCGGCCGGTCGGGGACAAGGGGCAATCAGCCCCAGCATTTT.

This chain uses TRBV11-2 with TRBJ2-1; no definite D call. The V and J ends lost 0 bases and 9 bases respectively, with 6 bases between them. Germline loops: CDR1 SGHAT, CDR2 FQNNGV. This CDR3 comprises 12 residues. In nucleotides, the CDR3 is TGTGCCAGCAGCTTAGATTTTAGTGAGCAGTTCTTC. This translates into CASSLDFSEQFF.

The chain uses TRBV5-6 and TRBJ1-6, with no clear D. Trimming shortened V by 0 bases and J by 8 bases, and 6 bases separated the two germline ends. The CDR3 consists of 13 residues. Per germline, CDR1 SGHDT and CDR2 YYEEEE. The CDR3 reads CASSLGAYSPLHF. The CDR3 nucleotides read TGTGCCAGCAGCTTGGGGGCTTATTCACCCCTCCACTTT.

CDR3: CASSQDRVGVQYF. DNA of the CDR3: TGTGCCAGCAGCCAGGACAGGGTCGGGGTTCAGTACTTC. The chain employs TRBV5-4 and TRBJ2-4, with 8 nucleotides matching TRBD1. In germline, CDR1 is SGHNT, CDR2 YYREEE (reference sequence). V shed 4 bases, J shed 11 bases, and the junction held 8 bases outside the gene matches. The CDR3 consists of 13 residues.

The chain joins TRBV6-5 to TRBJ1-5, with D perhaps TRBD1 (6 bases). The CDR3 length is 15 residues. Trimming shortened V by 5 bases and J by 0 bases, and 11 bases separated the two germline ends. Germline CDR1 is MNHEY and CDR2 is SVGAGI. CDR3 sequence (DNA): TGTGCCAGCAGTCGGACAGCGTATAGCAATCAGCCCCAGCATTTT. Residues: CASSRTAYSNQPQHF.

The chain uses TRBV25-1 and TRBJ1-6; the match to TRBD1 covers 7 bases. With 0 bases clipped from V and 10 bases from J, the junction kept 6 bases outside the gene matches. There are 15 residues in the CDR3. Germline V gives CDR1 MGHDK, CDR2 SYGVNS. The CDR3 spells CASSEYNRGESPLHF. CDR3 coding DNA: TGTGCCAGCAGTGAATATAACAGGGGAGAATCACCCCTCCACTTT.

V and J are TRBV16 and TRBJ2-1; possible D gene TRBD1, 6 bases. The CDR3 sequence is 15 residues long. V dropped 4 bases and J dropped 2 bases, with 12 bases sitting between them. From germline, CDR1 is KGHSY and CDR2 FQNENV. In DNA form, the CDR3 reads TGTGCCAGCAGCCCGGGCCAGGGGCCCTACAATGAGCAGTTCTTC. This codes for CASSPGQGPYNEQFF.

The chain recombines TRBV7-6 with TRBJ2-2; 8 bases line up with TRBD2. Germline CDR1 reads SGHVS; CDR2 reads FNYEAQ. V lost 3 bases, J lost 0 bases, and 6 bases stayed unmatched. CDR3 length equals 17 residues. The CDR3 loop reads CASSFSLAGANTGELFF. CDR3 sequence (DNA): TGTGCCAGCAGCTTTAGTCTAGCGGGTGCGAACACCGGGGAGCTGTTTTTT. The full variable domain, with the rest looked up from reference TRBV7-6 and TRBJ2-2, is GAGVSQSPRYKVTKRGQDVALRCDPISGHVSLYWYRQALGQGPEFLTYFNYEAQQDKSGLPNDRFSAERPEGSISTLTIQRTEQRDSAMYRCASSFSLAGANTGELFFGEGSRLTVL.

The rearrangement uses TRBV6-5 and TRBJ2-5; the match to TRBD2 covers 11 bases. Germline V gene sequence: CDR1 MNHEY, CDR2 SVGAGI. The CDR3 covers 15 residues. The ends lost 7 bases at V and 4 bases at J; junction bases unmatched: 8. DNA of the CDR3: TGTGCCAGCACGCAACTAGCGGGGGCCGCAGAGACCCAGTACTTC. It translates to CASTQLAGAAETQYF.

This clone was recorded once. V gene TRBV7-9 combines with J gene TRBJ2-3; 9 bases align to TRBD2. The CDR3 totals 19 residues. The V gene's germline CDR1 is SEHNR and CDR2 FQNEAQ (reference sequence). V lost 4 bases, J lost 5 bases, and 19 bases stayed unmatched. The CDR3 bases are TGTGCCAGCAGCTATCCCTCCCATTCAAGCGGGGGGCAGGGAGATACGCAGTATTTT. Translated, it gives CASSYPSHSSGGQGDTQYF.

The gene calls are TRBV19 and TRBJ1-1; TRBD1 is a possible D gene (6 bases). The CDR3 sequence is 15 residues long. Trimming removed 5 bases at V and 1 base at J, with 14 bases between. Germline values: CDR1 LNHDA, CDR2 SQIVND (reference sequence). DNA of the CDR3: TGTGCCAGTAGTTCGTTGGGACACCCGAACACTGAAGCTTTCTTT. This translates into CASSSLGHPNTEAFF.

This clone appeared a single time. In DNA form, the CDR3 reads TGTGCCAGCAGACAGGGACAGACCTACGAGCAGTACTTC. Its translation is CASRQGQTYEQYF. The chain carries TRBV12-3 or TRBV12-4 and TRBJ2-7; 7 nucleotides agree with TRBD1. J lost 2 bases, V lost 6 bases, and 4 bases had no gene match. CDR3 size: 13 residues.

V gene TRBV3-1 (or the pseudogene TRBV3-2) combines with J gene TRBJ1-4, with D possibly being TRBD1 (5 bases). V lost 2 bases and J lost 8, with 18 bases in between. The CDR3 sequence is 16 residues long. CDR1 and CDR2 from the germline V gene are LGHDT and YNNKEL (reference sequence). The CDR3 here is CASSQFQPTGGEKLFF. DNA of the CDR3: TGTGCCAGCAGCCAATTTCAACCGACCGGGGGGGAAAAACTGTTTTTT.

The V and J genes are TRBV9 and TRBJ2-3, with 9 bases that match TRBD2. Trimming took 2 bases from V and 3 from J; bases not matched to a gene: 4. From germline, CDR1 is SGDLS and CDR2 YYNGEE. The CDR3 spans 15 residues. The CDR3 protein is CASSVRGGITDTQYF. The CDR3 DNA is TGTGCCAGCAGCGTGCGGGGGGGCATTACAGATACGCAGTATTTT.

The chain recombines TRBV7-9 with TRBJ1-5, with 8 bases matching TRBD1. Germline values: CDR1 SEHNR, CDR2 FQNEAQ (reference sequence). This CDR3 contains 17 residues. Losses at the gene ends were 5 bases for V and 0 bases for J; bases not matched to a gene: 9. The CDR3 nucleotides read TGTGCCAGCAGCCTAGGGACAGGTCTTAGTAGCAATCAGCCCCAGCATTTT. Translation: CASSLGTGLSSNQPQHF.

J is TRBJ1-2 and V is TRBV4-3; D call uncertain. The CDR3 contains 15 residues. CDR1 and CDR2 from the germline V gene are LGHNA and YSLEER. Trimming took off 6 bases at V and 4 bases at J, with 18 bases between the two ends. CDR3 bases: TGCGCCAGCAGATCTTTGGGGAGGGAGCGCTATGGCTACACCTTC. Protein: CASRSLGRERYGYTF.

The rearrangement uses TRBV18 and TRBJ2-5, with D possibly TRBD1 on 6 matching bases. The length of the CDR3 is 15 residues. The germline gives CDR1 KGHSH, CDR2 LQKENI. V lost 3 bases and J 3 bases, leaving 14 bases between the germline ends. CDR3 nucleotide sequence: TGTGCCAGCTCACCCGGAACCGGGACAAAAGAGACCCAGTACTTC. Translated, it gives CASSPGTGTKETQYF. Combining the CDR3 with reference TRBV18 and TRBJ2-5 gives the whole variable domain NAGVMQNPRHLVRRRGQEARLRCSPMKGHSHVYWYRQLPEEGLKFMVYLQKENIIDESGMPKERFSAEFPKEGPSILRIQQVVRGDSAAYFCASSPGTGTKETQYFGPGTRLLVL.

The chain links TRBV18 to TRBJ2-7; D unresolved. Per the germline V gene, CDR1 is KGHSH and CDR2 is LQKENI. This CDR3 is built from 12 residues. V dropped 0 bases and J dropped 4 bases, with 4 bases sitting between them. The CDR3 DNA is TGTGCCAGCTCACCACCGACATACGAGCAGTACTTC. It codes for CASSPPTYEQYF.